This T cell receptor (beta chain) was retrieved from a study of blood T cell repertoires in COVID-19. This clone appeared a few times. The CDR3 is made up of 16 amino acids. Germline values: CDR1 SEHNR, CDR2 FQNEAQ (reference sequence). The V and J ends lost 5 bases and 0 bases, in that order; junction bases with no gene match: 9. Enrolled through a virtual design, the participants were between roughly 18 and 100 years of age and came from roughly 22 US areas. All recovered Cohort 3 donors got two negative PCRs, got clearance, or saw symptom resolution. Sequencing used immunoSEQ multiplex PCR; TCRdb keeps in-frame clones, though not all of them. The sample carries hundreds of thousands of clones, 85% recorded once.

The V gene is TRBV7-9, the J gene TRBJ2-7; 8 bases align to TRBD2. The sequenced sample was PBMCs or T cells enriched from blood (not recorded which). The receptor was derived from a man aged 35 to 55 who had recovered from COVID-19. In DNA form, the CDR3 reads TGTGCCAGCAGCACCACTAGCGGAGTGAGCTCCTACGAGCAGTACTTC. Translating it yields CASSTTSGVSSYEQYF.